The T cell receptor beta chain under discussion was sequenced for a study of low-dose radiotherapy and immunotherapy resistance in tumors. Looking at the study overall: Cohort 2 received 1 Gy per fraction every two weeks, totaling 13 Gy over 26 weeks.

CDR3 length: 12 residues. The germline V and J ends were trimmed by 0 bases and 5 bases, with 5 bases remaining between them. The germline V gene encodes CDR1 SGDLS and CDR2 YYNGEE. Alpha and beta chains were covered, as first-strand cDNA relied on TRAV- and TRBV-specific primers. The PCR that amplified TCRs ran for around 20 cycles, relying on a constant-region primer and a V-primer adapter. In TCRdb, the reads were re-called with MiXCR into one record per CDR3 protein. The table has roughly 76,000 distinct CDR3 sequences, 15% to 20% seen once; the top ten hold more than 4.5%. This sample's time point: before trial treatment. The therapy administered to donors comprised nivolumab, ipilimumab, aspirin, low-dose cyclophosphamide and low-dose radiotherapy.

The specimen was PBMCs, collected before treatment. The origin of this receptor is a male donor with prostate cancer. The rearrangement joins TRBV9 to TRBJ2-5; D not resolved. CDR3 DNA: TGTGCCAGCAGCGTAGGTAGTGAGACCCAGTACTTC. Its translation is CASSVGSETQYF.